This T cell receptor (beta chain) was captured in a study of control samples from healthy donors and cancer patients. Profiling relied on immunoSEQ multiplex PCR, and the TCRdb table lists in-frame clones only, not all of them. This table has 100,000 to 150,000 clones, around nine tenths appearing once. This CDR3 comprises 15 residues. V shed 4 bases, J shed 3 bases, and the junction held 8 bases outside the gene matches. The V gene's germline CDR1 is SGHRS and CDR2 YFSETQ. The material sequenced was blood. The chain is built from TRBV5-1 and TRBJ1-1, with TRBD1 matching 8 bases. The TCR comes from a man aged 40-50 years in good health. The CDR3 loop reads CASSNLQGGDTEAFF. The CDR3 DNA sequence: TGCGCCAGCAGCAACTTACAGGGGGGCGACACTGAAGCTTTCTTT.